Shown below are 19 T cell receptor beta chains from a single sample sequenced in a study of technical replicates of blood from several donors. The method was immunoSEQ multiplex PCR; TCRdb's version includes in-frame clones alone and lacks a portion of them. Altogether 95,000 to 100,000 clones are present, nearly 97% being singletons, with the ten largest covering approximately 0.22%. Sequencing was done on a sample of T cells isolated from PBMCs. The receptors here all came from a human donor in good health.

CDR3 amino acids: CASSQEGTGPGNQPQHF. The CDR3, as DNA: TGTGCCAGCAGCCAAGAGGGGACAGGTCCGGGCAATCAGCCCCAGCATTTT. The J gene is TRBJ1-5, the V gene TRBV4-2; 8 positions agree with TRBD1. The J segment lost 2 bases and the V segment lost 0 bases, leaving 6 bases of the junction unmatched. Germline CDR1 is LGHNA and CDR2 is YNFKEQ. The CDR3 spans 17 residues.

The V gene is TRBV30, the J gene TRBJ1-2; tentatively, D is TRBD1 (6 bases). This CDR3 comprises 13 residues. V lost 4 bases and J 4 bases, leaving 13 bases between the germline ends. Germline V CDR1 and CDR2: GTSNPN, SVGIG (reference sequence). For the CDR3, the DNA is TGTGCCTGGAACCCAGGGGCGACCTATGGCTACACCTTC. Its translation is CAWNPGATYGYTF.

V usage is TRBV7-2 and J usage is TRBJ2-7; D is unresolved. Germline CDR1 and CDR2: SGHTA and FQGNSA. The V end lost 1 base, the J end lost 6 bases, and 13 bases lay between the germline ends. This CDR3 has 14 residues. The DNA of the CDR3 is TGTGCCAGCAGCTTAGTTGGTCTTTCTACCGAGCAGTACTTC. This encodes CASSLVGLSTEQYF.

In regard to this clone: At one end, the junction sequence differs from germline, possibly due to a read error. V is TRBV20-1 and J is TRBJ2-4, with a possible D match to TRBD2 (5 bases). The CDR3 spans 10 residues. Germline CDR1 is DFQATT and CDR2 is SNEGSKA (reference sequence). CDR3 nucleotide sequence: TGCAGTGCTAGAGGGGAGACAAGAGAATTC. This translates into CSARGETREF.

This sequence joins TRBV28 and TRBJ2-7, with D tentatively TRBD2 (6 bases). V gave up 3 bases and J gave up 2 bases, with 17 bases separating them. The length of the CDR3 is 16 residues. Germline V gene lookup returns CDR1 MDHEN and CDR2 SYDVKM. Here the CDR3 reads CASSFSLAEDTYEQYF. CDR3 nucleotides: TGTGCCAGCAGTTTTTCGTTAGCGGAAGATACCTACGAGCAGTACTTC. The variable domain in full, with the rest retrieved from reference TRBV28 and TRBJ2-7, is DVKVTQSSRYLVKRTGEKVFLECVQDMDHENMFWYRQDPGLGLRLIYFSYDVKMKEKGDIPEGYSVSREKKERFSLILESASTNQTSMYLCASSFSLAEDTYEQYFGPGTRLTVT.

J is TRBJ1-3 and V is TRBV6-1; TRBD1 is a possible D gene (6 bases). CDR1 MNHNS and CDR2 SASEGT come from the germline V gene. The CDR3 runs 15 residues. V lost 3 bases and J lost 6, with 15 bases in between. In DNA form, the CDR3 reads TGTGCCAGCAGTGATAGGGTCAGGGGCGAAAACACCATATATTTT. Encoded protein: CASSDRVRGENTIYF.

J is TRBJ2-5 and V is TRBV29-1; no reliable D call. CDR1 is SQVTM, CDR2 ANQGSEA, per germline. The CDR3 length is 11 residues. The CDR3 protein is CGAADQETQYF. The CDR3 nucleotides read TGCGGAGCCGCCGACCAAGAGACCCAGTACTTC.

The V and J genes are TRBV6-1 and TRBJ2-7, with 9 bases lining up with TRBD1. Germline V gene data show CDR1 as MNHNS and CDR2 as SASEGT. J lost 0 bases, V lost 3 bases, and 9 bases had no gene match. The CDR3 runs to 17 residues. The CDR3 sequence is CASSEPGDRVSSYEQYF. CDR3 nucleotides: TGTGCCAGCAGTGAGCCTGGGGACAGGGTTAGCTCCTACGAGCAGTACTTC.

A single count supports this clone. The rearrangement uses TRBV14 and TRBJ2-1; possibly TRBD1 for D (5 bases). The ends were cut back, 4 bases at V and 9 bases at J, with 16 bases in the middle. Germline CDR1 SGHDN, CDR2 FVKESK. There are 14 residues in the CDR3. CDR3 loop: CASSRQNGAGEQFF. The DNA of the CDR3 is TGTGCCAGCAGCCGACAGAATGGGGCAGGTGAGCAGTTCTTC.

The J gene is TRBJ2-5, the V gene TRBV20-1; D ambiguous. Deletions cut 0 bases from V and 9 bases from J, with 8 bases between. Germline values: CDR1 DFQATT, CDR2 SNEGSKA (reference sequence). CDR3 length: 11 residues. CDR3 in DNA: TGCAGTGCTAGAGACACGGCGGCCCAGTACTTC. Residues: CSARDTAAQYF.

The chain couples TRBV2 to TRBJ2-7; D possibly corresponds to TRBD2 (6 bases). CDR3 length: 13 residues. V lost 10 bases and J lost 4, with 17 bases in between. CDR1 is SNHLY and CDR2 is FYNNEI in the germline V gene. The CDR3 DNA is TGTGCCAAGGGGAGGCTAGAGAATTACGAGCAGTACTTC. Protein: CAKGRLENYEQYF.

The rearrangement joins TRBV5-1 to TRBJ1-4, with D hard to call. This CDR3 is 15 amino acids long. Deletions cut 1 base from V and 0 bases from J, with 7 bases between. CDR1 and CDR2 from the germline V gene are SGHRS and YFSETQ. This CDR3 reads CASSLLSPTNEKLFF. The CDR3 coding sequence is TGCGCCAGCAGCTTGTTATCTCCAACTAATGAAAAACTGTTTTTT.

The chain recombines TRBV2 with TRBJ1-1; tentative D call: TRBD1 (6 bases). This CDR3 is built from 13 residues. With 6 bases removed from V and 4 bases from J, the gap between germline ends came to 12 bases. CDR1 is SNHLY, CDR2 FYNNEI, per germline. CDR3 residues: CASSTDRGTEAFF. The CDR3 DNA follows: TGTGCCAGCAGCACGGACAGAGGCACTGAAGCTTTCTTT.

The rearrangement links TRBV2 to TRBJ2-2, with TRBD2 matching over 10 bases. The ends lost 7 bases at V and 7 bases at J; junction bases unmatched: 18. Germline V gives CDR1 SNHLY, CDR2 FYNNEI. The length of the CDR3 is 18 residues. CDR3 nucleotides: TGTGCCAGCACCACCCTCCTAGCGGGAGTTAAGTTTGGCGGGGAGCTGTTTTTT. Amino acid sequence: CASTTLLAGVKFGGELFF.

The chain is built from TRBV7-8 and TRBJ2-1; TRBD1 is a possible D gene (5 bases). Germline V gene sequence: CDR1 SGHVS, CDR2 FQNEAQ. The CDR3 extends over 15 amino acids. V lost 5 bases and J lost 0, with 11 bases in between. CDR3 residues: CASSIGASSYNEQFF. Written as DNA, the CDR3 is TGTGCCAGCAGCATAGGGGCGAGCTCCTACAATGAGCAGTTCTTC. Complete variable domain (other parts from reference TRBV7-8 and TRBJ2-1): GAGVSQSPRYKVAKRGQDVALRCDPISGHVSLFWYQQALGQGPEFLTYFQNEAQLDKSGLPSDRFFAERPEGSVSTLKIQRTQQEDSAVYLCASSIGASSYNEQFFGPGTRLTVL.

The chain links TRBV5-4 to TRBJ2-5, with 7 positions matching TRBD1. Germline V gene data show CDR1 as SGHNT and CDR2 as YYREEE (reference sequence). J gave up 3 bases and V 2 bases, and 4 bases lay outside the gene matches. The CDR3 has 14 amino acids. The CDR3, as DNA: TGTGCCAGCAGCTTTCCCGACAGGGAAGAGACCCAGTACTTC. Translation gives CASSFPDREETQYF.

The chain uses TRBV6-4 and TRBJ1-5; 8 nucleotides align to TRBD1. The CDR3 totals 18 residues. V dropped 2 bases and J dropped 3; count of bases not matched to a gene: 12. Germline V lookup: CDR1 MRHNA, CDR2 SNTAGT. The CDR3 nucleotides are TGTGCCAGCAGTGACACCCGACAGGGGCGAGTGGTCAATCAGCCCCAGCATTTT. It is translated as CASSDTRQGRVVNQPQHF.

The rearrangement joins TRBV18 to TRBJ1-5; maybe TRBD1 (5 bases). Germline-derived CDR1 and CDR2 are KGHSH and LQKENI. The V end was cut by 1 base, the J end by 2 bases, with 15 bases between. This CDR3 comprises 17 residues. Here the CDR3 reads CASSPQKTGGGNQPQHF. In nucleotides, the CDR3 is TGTGCCAGCTCACCACAAAAAACCGGGGGGGGCAATCAGCCCCAGCATTTT.

V is TRBV14 and J is TRBJ2-7; tentatively, D is TRBD2 (5 bases). V lost 3 bases to trimming and J lost 9 bases, with 36 bases between them. The germline CDR1 and CDR2 sequences are SGHDN and FVKESK. The CDR3 covers 20 residues. This CDR3 reads CASSQFTVRGPESPPGWQYF. CDR3 in DNA: TGTGCCAGCAGCCAGTTTACAGTAAGAGGGCCTGAAAGCCCCCCAGGCTGGCAGTACTTC.